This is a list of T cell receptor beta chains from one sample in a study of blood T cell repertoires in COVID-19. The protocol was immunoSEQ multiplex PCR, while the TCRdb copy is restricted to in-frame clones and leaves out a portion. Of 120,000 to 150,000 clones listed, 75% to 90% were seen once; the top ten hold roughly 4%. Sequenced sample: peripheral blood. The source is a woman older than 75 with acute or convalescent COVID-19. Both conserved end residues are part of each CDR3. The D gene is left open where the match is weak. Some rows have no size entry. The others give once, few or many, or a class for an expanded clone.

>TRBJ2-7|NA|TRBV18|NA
CASSPGRVGGEQYF
TGTGCCAGCTCACCAGGACGAGTCGGAGGCGAGCAGTACTTC
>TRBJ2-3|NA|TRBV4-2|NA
CASSQDLGTQYF
TGTGCCAGCAGCCAAGATCTCGGTACGCAGTATTTT
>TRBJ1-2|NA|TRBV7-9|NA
CASSLVSYGYTF
TGTGCCAGCAGCTTAGTGAGCTATGGCTACACCTTC
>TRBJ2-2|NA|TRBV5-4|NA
CASSFKGANTGELFF
TGTGCCAGCAGCTTTAAAGGGGCGAACACCGGGGAGCTGTTTTTT
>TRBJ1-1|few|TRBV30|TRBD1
CAWSRDIGLQGAGTEAFF
TGTGCCTGGAGTCGAGATATTGGTCTTCAGGGGGCAGGCACTGAAGCTTTCTTT
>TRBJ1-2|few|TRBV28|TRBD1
CASSRQGASYGYTF
TGTGCCAGCAGTAGACAGGGGGCCTCGTATGGCTACACCTTC
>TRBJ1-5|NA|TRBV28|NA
CASSLRGQPQHF
TGTGCCAGCAGTTTAAGGGGTCAGCCCCAGCATTTT
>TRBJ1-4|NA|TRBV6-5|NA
CASSYRGPPAAEKLFF
TGTGCCAGCAGTTATCGAGGGCCCCCCGCGGCCGAAAAACTGTTTTTT
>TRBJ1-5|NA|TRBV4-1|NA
CASSQAGGTYSNQPQHF
TGCGCCAGCAGCCAGGCGGGTGGCACTTATAGCAATCAGCCCCAGCATTTT
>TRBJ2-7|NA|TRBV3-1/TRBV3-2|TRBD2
CASSQVWNSGSLYEQYF
TGTGCCAGCAGCCAAGTATGGAATAGCGGGAGTCTCTACGAGCAGTACTTC
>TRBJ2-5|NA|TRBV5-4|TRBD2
CASSLGRGYQETQYF
TGTGCCAGCAGCCTGGGGCGGGGGTACCAAGAGACCCAGTACTTC
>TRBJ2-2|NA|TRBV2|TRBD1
CASTQILTGENTGELFF
TGTGCCAGCACCCAAATATTGACAGGGGAGAACACCGGGGAGCTGTTTTTT
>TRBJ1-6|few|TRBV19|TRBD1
CASSVGQGVSPLHF
TGTGCCAGTAGTGTGGGACAGGGAGTCTCACCCCTCCACTTT
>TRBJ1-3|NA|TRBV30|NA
CAWSTGPGSGNTIYF
TGTGCCTGGAGTACAGGGCCCGGCTCTGGAAACACCATATATTTT